Listed below are T cell receptor beta chains from one sample, sequenced in a study of shared clonotypes between healthy human individuals. The data were produced by immunoSEQ multiplex PCR, yet TCRdb's version contains in-frame clones alone and is incomplete. Of more than 850,000 clones detected, approximately 80% appear once; the ten largest clones hold approximately 0.5%. Sequencing was performed on memory CD4+ T cells from PBMCs. The receptors here all came from a man in his late teens or twenties in good health. Some clones in this sample may be carry-over from other donors' samples. Each CDR3 is given with its conserved first and last residue. The D gene is left open where the match is weak. The size field is filled for only some rows; it gives once, few, many or a size class.

>few|NA|TRBV6-1|TRBJ2-7
CASDDRLYEQYF
TGTGCCAGCGACGACAGGCTCTACGAGCAGTACTTC
>few|NA|TRBV7-8|TRBJ1-5
CASSFWGGGGNQPQHF
TGTGCCAGCAGCTTCTGGGGGGGAGGAGGCAATCAGCCCCAGCATTTT
>NA|TRBD1|TRBV27|TRBJ2-7
CASRSTGGAYEQYF
TGTGCCAGCAGATCTACAGGGGGTGCCTACGAGCAGTACTTC
>NA|TRBD2|TRBV9|TRBJ2-1
CASSVRGTSGYNEQFF
TGTGCCAGCAGCGTACGGGGGACTAGCGGATACAATGAGCAGTTCTTC
>NA|NA|TRBV7-2|TRBJ2-2
CASSWGRAGELFF
TGTGCCAGCAGCTGGGGACGTGCCGGGGAGCTGTTTTTT
>NA|TRBD1|TRBV6-5|TRBJ1-1
CASRPLGQGNTEAFF
TGTGCCAGCAGGCCCCTGGGACAGGGAAACACTGAAGCTTTCTTT
>once|NA|TRBV27|TRBJ2-7
CASSLSPAQGGISYEQYF
TGTGCCAGCAGTTTATCGCCAGCCCAGGGCGGTATCTCCTACGAGCAGTACTTC
>NA|NA|TRBV2|TRBJ2-3
CASSAMGGHTDTQYF
TGTGCCAGCAGTGCCATGGGGGGGCACACAGATACGCAGTATTTT
>NA|NA|TRBV7-2|TRBJ1-4
CASSSDPQRPNEKLFF
TGTGCCAGCAGCTCAGACCCCCAACGACCGAATGAAAAACTGTTTTTT
>NA|NA|TRBV29-1|TRBJ2-1
CSVLSPGVYNEQFF
TGCAGCGTCCTCTCCCCGGGAGTCTACAATGAGCAGTTCTTC
>NA|NA|TRBV11-2|TRBJ1-2
CASSSGGNYGYTF
TGTGCCAGCAGCTCCGGGGGGAACTATGGCTACACCTTC
>NA|NA|TRBV5-5|TRBJ1-1
CASSPGSRSQGAFF
TGTGCCAGCAGCCCAGGGTCCCGTAGCCAGGGGGCTTTCTTT
>NA|NA|TRBV27|TRBJ1-5
CASSQGYSNQPQHF
TGTGCCAGCAGCCAGGGGTATAGCAATCAGCCCCAGCATTTT
>NA|NA|TRBV2|TRBJ1-1
CASSPILLGMNTEAFF
TGTGCCAGCAGTCCTATCCTCCTAGGGATGAACACTGAAGCTTTCTTT
>NA|TRBD2|TRBV5-1|TRBJ2-7
CASSWGTSGSDEQYF
TGCGCCAGCAGCTGGGGGACTAGCGGGAGTGACGAGCAGTACTTC
>NA|NA|TRBV20-1|TRBJ2-7
CGVPRSYEQYF
TGCGGGGTTCCCAGGTCCTACGAGCAGTACTTC
>few|TRBD1|TRBV5-5|TRBJ1-2
CASRPTTGAYGYTF
TGTGCCAGCAGACCTACGACAGGGGCTTATGGCTACACCTTC
>NA|NA|TRBV7-9|TRBJ1-3
CASSRHPVPGNTIYF
TGTGCCAGCAGCCGCCACCCGGTTCCTGGAAACACCATATATTTT
>NA|NA|TRBV28|TRBJ1-1
CASSRWGGVFYTEAFF
TGTGCCAGCAGCCGCTGGGGGGGGGTTTTCTACACTGAAGCTTTCTTT
>NA|TRBD1|TRBV11-2|TRBJ1-4
CASSSTGTGGEKLFF
TGTGCCAGCAGCTCGACCGGGACAGGGGGCGAAAAACTGTTTTTT
>NA|NA|TRBV15|TRBJ1-2
CATSRGGGYGYTF
TGTGCCACCAGCAGGGGGGGTGGCTATGGCTACACCTTC
>NA|NA|TRBV11-2|TRBJ2-7
CASSLDLATYEQYF
TGTGCCAGCAGCTTAGATTTGGCGACCTACGAGCAGTACTTC
>NA|NA|TRBV21-1|TRBJ2-3
CASSQTRAYTDTQYF
TGTGCCAGCAGCCAAACAAGGGCCTACACAGATACGCAGTATTTT
>once|NA|TRBV7-9|TRBJ2-1
CASSFGASSYNEQFF
TGTGCCAGCAGCTTTGGGGCGAGCTCCTACAATGAGCAGTTCTTC
>NA|NA|TRBV4-3|TRBJ2-1
CASSQDISWTKQFF
TGCGCCAGCAGCCAAGATATTTCTTGGACTAAGCAGTTCTTC
>once|NA|TRBV2|TRBJ1-5
CASSEGWGIQPQHF
TGTGCCAGCAGTGAAGGTTGGGGGATCCAGCCCCAGCATTTT
>NA|TRBD1|TRBV9|TRBJ2-7
CASSVGPPGQGLGEQYF
TGTGCCAGCAGCGTAGGACCCCCCGGACAGGGGTTGGGAGAGCAGTACTTC
>once|NA|TRBV2|TRBJ2-7
CASSSYEQYF
TGTGCCAGCAGTAGTTACGAGCAGTACTTC
>NA|NA|TRBV6-5|TRBJ2-4
CASRDSGAKNIQYF
TGTGCCAGCCGGGACTCCGGGGCCAAAAACATTCAGTACTTC
>NA|NA|TRBV4-3|TRBJ2-7
CASSQVSSMGYSYEQYF
TGCGCCAGCAGCCAAGTCAGTAGTATGGGATACTCCTACGAGCAGTACTTC
>few|NA|TRBV5-5|TRBJ2-1
CASRLEFFFNEQFF
TGTGCCAGCAGACTGGAATTCTTCTTTAATGAGCAGTTCTTC
>few|NA|TRBV28|TRBJ2-2
CASSLFYGELFF
TGTGCCAGCAGTTTATTCTACGGGGAGCTGTTTTTT
>NA|NA|TRBV19|TRBJ1-2
CASSIVGDRHGYTF
TGTGCCAGTAGTATTGTGGGAGACAGGCATGGCTACACCTTC
>few|NA|TRBV28|TRBJ1-3
CASTFRGTRNTIYF
TGTGCCAGCACTTTTCGGGGTACGAGGAACACCATATATTTT
>NA|TRBD2|TRBV7-2|TRBJ2-1
CASSPRPGRENEQFF
TGTGCCAGCAGCCCCCGCCCGGGGCGGGAGAATGAGCAGTTCTTC
>NA|TRBD2|TRBV5-1|TRBJ2-3
CASSLATSGSSWDTQYF
TGCGCCAGCAGCTTGGCGACTAGCGGGTCCTCCTGGGATACGCAGTATTTT
>NA|NA|TRBV30|TRBJ1-2
CAWDLTNYGYTF
TGTGCCTGGGACCTCACGAACTATGGCTACACCTTC
>NA|TRBD2|TRBV29-1|TRBJ2-3
CSVAMTSGRTDTQYF
TGCAGCGTGGCGATGACTAGCGGACGCACAGATACGCAGTATTTT
>NA|NA|TRBV18|TRBJ1-1
CASSLPGGTEAFF
TGTGCCAGCTCACTACCAGGTGGAACTGAAGCTTTCTTT
>few|NA|TRBV28|TRBJ2-1
CASRYGGLNEQFF
TGTGCCAGCAGATATGGAGGCCTCAATGAGCAGTTCTTC